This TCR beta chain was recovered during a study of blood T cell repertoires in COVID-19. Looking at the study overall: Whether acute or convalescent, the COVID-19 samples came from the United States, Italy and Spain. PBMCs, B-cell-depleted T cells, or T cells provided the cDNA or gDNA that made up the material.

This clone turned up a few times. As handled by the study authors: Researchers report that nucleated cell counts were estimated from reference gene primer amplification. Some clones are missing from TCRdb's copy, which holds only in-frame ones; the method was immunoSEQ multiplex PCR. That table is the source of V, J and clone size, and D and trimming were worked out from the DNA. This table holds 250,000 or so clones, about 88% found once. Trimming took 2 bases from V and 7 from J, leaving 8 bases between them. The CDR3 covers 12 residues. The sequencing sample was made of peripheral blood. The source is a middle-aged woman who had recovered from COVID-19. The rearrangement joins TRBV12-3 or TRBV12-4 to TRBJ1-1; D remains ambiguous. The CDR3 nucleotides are TGTGCCAGCAGTTTATCGGGTTATGAAGCTTTCTTT. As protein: CASSLSGYEAFF.